This record looks at one TCR beta chain sequence and its context. Template switching incorporated UMIs with a 6-nucleotide sample barcode. TCRdb reprocessed the 5' RACE reads, with one entry per CDR3 protein and no DNA. In all, the sample yields 400,000 to 500,000 distinct CDR3 sequences. This sample stems from a study of monozygotic twins with inflammatory bowel disease. Specimen: blood. The clonotype originates from a human donor with ulcerative colitis or Crohn's disease, or a healthy co-twin of an affected twin (not recorded which).

The CDR3: CASSQFGGQPQHF. This sequence joins TRBV16 and TRBJ1-5. The CDR3 sequence is 13 residues long. Germline V gene lookup returns CDR1 KGHSY and CDR2 FQNENV.